One sample yielded the 28 T cell receptor beta chains listed below, sequenced in a study of regulatory T cells in long-lasting Graves disease. TCR beta libraries were built with iRepertoire HTBI primers and Arm-PCR of CDR3 regions. TCRdb reanalysed the multiplex PCR reads using MiXCR and keeps one entry per CDR3 protein. Found here are approximately 440,000 distinct CDR3 sequences, 20% to 25% of them singletons; the top ten hold approximately 25%. As to time point: persistent/refractory GD, antithyroid drugs over 5 years with positive TRAb. Scientists built the TCR library using RNA that was extracted from PBMCs. The sample in question was peripheral blood mononuclear cells (PBMCs), obtained when the disease was refractory, from a patient treated with antithyroid drugs. The receptors stem from a female donor with Graves disease.

A few counts support this clonotype. The chain uses TRBV5-6 and TRBJ1-1; 7 bases agree with TRBD1. The CDR3 contains 16 residues. Germline V gene data show CDR1 as SGHDT and CDR2 as YYEEEE. V trimming: 0 bases; J trimming: 0 bases; junction bases outside the gene matches: 5. The CDR3 reads CASSLGPGQLNTEAFF. Here the CDR3 DNA reads TGTGCCAGCAGCTTGGGTCCGGGACAGCTGAACACTGAAGCTTTCTTT.

This clonotype was seen more than once but under ten times. In nucleotides, the CDR3 is TGTGCCAGCAGCTTCCTGACAGGCACCCAAGAGACCCAGTACTTC. Protein sequence: CASSFLTGTQETQYF. The chain uses TRBV5-6 and TRBJ2-5, with a tentative D call TRBD1 (6 bases). This CDR3 region has 15 residues. The germline CDR1 and CDR2 sequences are SGHDT and YYEEEE. V was shortened by 2 bases and J by 1 base, with 12 bases between the two germline ends.

This clonotype was counted only a few times. V gene TRBV5-6 combines with J gene TRBJ2-7; D is perhaps TRBD2 (6 bases). V lost 1 base and J 3 bases, leaving 14 bases between the germline ends. This CDR3 has 15 residues. Germline CDR1 SGHDT, CDR2 YYEEEE. This chain's CDR3 is CASSLFLAGNYEQYF. The CDR3 nucleotides read TGTGCCAGCAGCTTGTTCTTGGCGGGGAACTACGAGCAGTACTTC. Using reference TRBV5-6 and TRBJ2-7 for the parts outside the CDR3, the full variable domain is DAGVTQSPTHLIKTRGQQVTLRCSPKSGHDTVSWYQQALGQGPQFIFQYYEEEERQRGNFPDRFSGHQFPNYSSELNVNALLLGDSALYLCASSLFLAGNYEQYFGPGTRLTVT.

Ten or more counts support this clonotype. The chain is built from TRBV20-1 and TRBJ2-5; no firm D call. The CDR3 consists of 15 residues. Trimming shortened V by 0 bases and J by 5 bases, and 16 bases separated the two germline ends. The V gene's germline CDR1 is DFQATT and CDR2 SNEGSKA (reference sequence). In nucleotides, the CDR3 is TGCAGTGCTAGAGAGAAGGACCCGCCGAGGGAGACCCAGTACTTC. It translates to CSAREKDPPRETQYF.

This clonotype came up many times. CDR3 nucleotides: TGTGCCAGCCGGGGGGTAGTCGGGGAGCTGTTTTTT. It yields the protein CASRGVVGELFF. The rearrangement joins TRBV2 to TRBJ2-2, with 7 bases that match TRBD2. Germline V gives CDR1 SNHLY, CDR2 FYNNEI. This CDR3 is 12 amino acids long. V was pared by 8 bases and J by 7 bases, with 4 bases of the junction left unmatched.

The sample holds a few counts of this clonotype. CDR3 DNA: TGTGCCTGGAGTGTTTTCTTGAACTATGGCTACACCTTC. Translated, it gives CAWSVFLNYGYTF. This rearrangement joins TRBV30 to TRBJ1-2; D remains ambiguous. Trimming removed 0 bases at V and 2 bases at J, with 7 bases between. Germline V gene sequence: CDR1 GTSNPN, CDR2 SVGIG (reference sequence). The CDR3 has 13 residues.

The chain uses TRBV29-1 and TRBJ1-2; D unresolved. Germline values: CDR1 SQVTM, CDR2 ANQGSEA. Trimming removed 4 bases from V and 6 bases from J, with 9 bases in between. The CDR3 has 11 amino acids. The CDR3 bases are TGCAGCGTTGTAATAGGACATGGCTACACCTTC. It encodes CSVVIGHGYTF.

This clonotype was counted ten times or more. The rearrangement joins TRBV11-3 to TRBJ2-2; D gene ambiguous. Germline values: CDR1 SGHNT, CDR2 YENEEA. V gave up 8 bases and J gave up 7 bases, with 20 bases separating them. The CDR3 has 15 amino acids. The CDR3 protein is CASLLEVGSIGELFF. The CDR3 DNA sequence: TGTGCCAGCCTTCTAGAGGTGGGATCCATCGGGGAGCTGTTTTTT.

This clonotype has at least ten counts. This chain uses TRBV28 with TRBJ1-2; D not certain. The CDR3 is 14 residues long. CDR1 MDHEN and CDR2 SYDVKM come from the germline V gene. V was clipped by 2 bases and J by 6 bases, with 13 bases between them. The CDR3 nucleotides read TGTGCCAGCAGTTTAAGCGCTCGGGAACATGGCTACACCTTC. Protein product: CASSLSAREHGYTF.

The chain uses TRBV6-1 and TRBJ2-5; D might be TRBD1 (5 bases). The CDR3 is 15 residues long. Germline V lookup: CDR1 MNHNS, CDR2 SASEGT. The V and J ends lost 7 bases and 1 base respectively, with 16 bases between them. The CDR3 is CASKRDWGPQETQYF. The CDR3 DNA follows: TGTGCCAGCAAGAGAGATTGGGGCCCCCAAGAGACCCAGTACTTC.

The rearrangement links TRBV20-1 to TRBJ2-7, with 8 bases fitting TRBD2. Germline V gene data show CDR1 as DFQATT and CDR2 as SNEGSKA (reference sequence). CDR3 size: 14 residues. V lost 6 bases to trimming and J lost 5 bases; unmatched junction nucleotides: 12. The CDR3, as DNA: TGCAGTGCGAACCCGGGACTAGGTTCAAACGAGCAGTACTTC. Its protein is CSANPGLGSNEQYF.

The J gene is TRBJ2-2, the V gene TRBV2; D perhaps matches TRBD2 (6 bases). The V gene's germline CDR1 is SNHLY and CDR2 FYNNEI. The CDR3 runs 15 residues. Between the trimmed V and J ends, which lost 6 bases and 1 base, there was a span of 12 bases. CDR3 region: CASSRGAGNTGELFF. The CDR3 DNA sequence: TGTGCCAGCAGCCGGGGAGCGGGGAACACCGGGGAGCTGTTTTTT.

This clonotype was observed at least ten times. The chain joins TRBV28 to TRBJ1-1; D is ambiguous. There are 11 residues in the CDR3. CDR1 MDHEN and CDR2 SYDVKM come from the germline V gene. With 6 bases removed from V and 6 bases from J, the gap between germline ends came to 8 bases. The CDR3 sequence: CASSELSEAFF. In DNA form, the CDR3 reads TGTGCCAGCAGCGAACTGTCTGAAGCTTTCTTT.

The chain joins TRBV5-1 to TRBJ2-5; 10 bases align to TRBD2. Germline values: CDR1 SGHRS, CDR2 YFSETQ. V shed 5 bases, J shed 5 bases, and the junction held 9 bases outside the gene matches. This CDR3 has 15 amino acids. The CDR3 DNA is TGCGCCAGCAGAGCGTTAGCGGGAGGTGGGGAGACCCAGTACTTC. Protein sequence: CASRALAGGGETQYF. Based on the CDR3 plus reference TRBV5-1 and TRBJ2-5, the full variable domain is KAGVTQTPRYLIKTRGQQVTLSCSPISGHRSVSWYQQTPGQGLQFLFEYFSETQRNKGNFPGRFSGRQFSNSRSEMNVSTLELGDSALYLCASRALAGGGETQYFGPGTRLLVL.

The genes are TRBV30 and TRBJ1-3; D gene uncertain. The length of the CDR3 is 15 residues. V was pared by 1 base and J by 4 bases, with 14 bases between. Germline V lookup: CDR1 GTSNPN, CDR2 SVGIG (reference sequence). The CDR3 loop is CAWSGMVMLGNTIYF. CDR3 DNA sequence: TGTGCCTGGAGTGGGATGGTCATGTTGGGAAACACCATATATTTT.

On this clonotype: A junction end diverges from the germline sequence, so it may reflect a read error. J is TRBJ2-4 and V is TRBV19, with 7 bases fitting TRBD2. Germline values: CDR1 LNHDA, CDR2 SQIVND (reference sequence). The CDR3 length is 18 residues. The CDR3 spells CASSINDPGGRRRNIQHF. The CDR3 bases are TGTGCCAGTAGTATCAATGACCCTGGCGGGAGAAGGCGGAACATTCAGCACTTC.

The chain is built from TRBV20-1 and TRBJ2-7, with a possible D match to TRBD1 (6 bases). Deletions cut 4 bases from V and 6 bases from J, with 22 bases between. The germline V gene has CDR1 DFQATT and CDR2 SNEGSKA (reference sequence). The CDR3 extends over 15 amino acids. The CDR3 DNA is TGCAGTGCTAAAGAGACAGGCCGAGTCTTGAGCGAGCAGTACTTC. Translation gives CSAKETGRVLSEQYF.

This rearrangement joins TRBV20-1 to TRBJ2-7; D is perhaps TRBD2 (6 bases). This CDR3 has 15 amino acids. Trimming left V 5 bases short and J 6 bases short, with 23 bases between. CDR1 and CDR2 (germline): DFQATT, SNEGSKA (reference sequence). The CDR3 region is CSAPPWGETAIEQYF. CDR3 in DNA: TGCAGTGCTCCCCCGTGGGGGGAAACGGCAATCGAGCAGTACTTC.

On this clonotype: The junction shows a germline mismatch at one end, possibly a read error. V is TRBV5-4 and J is TRBJ1-1, with D perhaps matching TRBD1 (5 bases). This CDR3 has 16 residues. Germline CDR1 SGHNT, CDR2 YYREEE (reference sequence). This chain's CDR3 is CASSLKGEGRNIEAFF. CDR3 coding DNA: TGTGCCAGCAGCTTGAAGGGAGAGGGGCGAAACATTGAAGCTTTCTTT.

In this sample, this clonotype turned up many times. The chain couples TRBV27 to TRBJ2-7; 7 bases align to TRBD2. There are 14 residues in the CDR3. The J segment lost 0 bases and the V segment lost 7 bases, leaving 6 bases of the junction unmatched. CDR1 is MNHEY and CDR2 is SMNVEV in the germline V gene (reference sequence). CDR3 coding DNA: TGTGCCAGCAAGCGGGACGAATACTCCTACGAGCAGTACTTC. Translation gives CASKRDEYSYEQYF.

This clonotype came up many times. The chain has TRBV29-1 and TRBJ1-1; D remains ambiguous. The CDR3 consists of 11 residues. Germline-derived CDR1 and CDR2 are SQVTM and ANQGSEA. V was shortened by 2 bases and J by 4 bases, with 5 bases between the two germline ends. CDR3 in amino acids: CSVETGTEAFF. CDR3 nucleotide sequence: TGCAGCGTTGAAACGGGCACTGAAGCTTTCTTT.

In this sample, this clonotype turned up many times. This sequence joins TRBV29-1 and TRBJ1-1, with D possibly TRBD1 on 5 matching bases. Trimming cost V 5 bases and J 1 base, with 14 bases left between them. Per the germline V gene, CDR1 is SQVTM and CDR2 is ANQGSEA. This CDR3 region has 14 residues. CDR3 nucleotides: TGCAGCGTTAGGAGCGGACAAACGAACACTGAAGCTTTCTTT. Its protein is CSVRSGQTNTEAFF.

CDR3 coding DNA: TGTGCCAGCAGTTCTTATTGGGATAGGGACAGGGGGGACTATGGCTACACCTTC. It codes for CASSSYWDRDRGDYGYTF. The chain has TRBV28 and TRBJ1-2; 11 bases map to TRBD1. Germline assignment: CDR1 MDHEN and CDR2 SYDVKM. Germline trimming cut 4 bases from V and 3 bases from J; bases unmatched to any gene: 13. The CDR3 is 18 residues long.

The chain has TRBV5-1 and TRBJ1-6, with D possibly matching TRBD1 (6 bases). Germline V gene sequence: CDR1 SGHRS, CDR2 YFSETQ. Trimming left V 0 bases short and J 8 bases short, with 12 bases between. The CDR3 has 15 amino acids. The CDR3 loop reads CASSLDARGDSPLHF. The CDR3 DNA is TGCGCCAGCAGCTTGGATGCCAGGGGTGATTCACCCCTCCACTTT.

This clonotype turned up a few times. The genes are TRBV12-3 or TRBV12-4 and TRBJ2-7; no clear D. There are 12 residues in the CDR3. Trimming took 5 bases from V and 5 from J, leaving 10 bases between them. In DNA, the CDR3 is TGTGCCAGCAGTACCACGGCCCACGAGCAGTACTTC. It encodes CASSTTAHEQYF.

The gene calls are TRBV7-2 and TRBJ1-5; D is ambiguous. Germline CDR1 and CDR2: SGHTA and FQGNSA. Trimming cost V 0 bases and J 2 bases, with 11 bases left between them. The CDR3 length is 16 residues. CDR3 region: CASSLAGRQGNQPQHF. The CDR3 DNA follows: TGTGCCAGCAGCTTAGCAGGTCGGCAGGGCAATCAGCCCCAGCATTTT.

This sequence joins TRBV10-3 and TRBJ1-2; D unresolved. The CDR3 length is 13 residues. Trimming stripped 4 bases from V and 2 bases from J, with 8 bases between. Germline values: CDR1 ENHRY, CDR2 SYGVKD. In DNA, the CDR3 is TGTGCCATCAGTGGGCAGGAGAACTATGGCTACACCTTC. It specifies CAISGQENYGYTF.

This clonotype was seen ten or more times. The chain is built from TRBV6-1 and TRBJ1-4, with 7 positions matching TRBD1. The ends lost 7 bases at V and 7 bases at J; junction bases unmatched: 6. This CDR3 has 13 amino acids. Germline CDR1 MNHNS, CDR2 SASEGT. The CDR3 spells CASTPGGGEKLFF. CDR3 coding DNA: TGTGCCAGCACCCCAGGGGGAGGTGAAAAACTGTTTTTT.